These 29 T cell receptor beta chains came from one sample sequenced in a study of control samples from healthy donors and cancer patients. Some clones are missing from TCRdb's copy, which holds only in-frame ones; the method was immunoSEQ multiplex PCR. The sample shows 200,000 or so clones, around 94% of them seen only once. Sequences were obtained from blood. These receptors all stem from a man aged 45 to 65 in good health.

The CDR3 loop reads CASSLGGQGSNGYTF. CDR3 coding DNA: TGTGCCAGCAGCTTAGGAGGACAGGGAAGTAATGGCTACACCTTC. This sequence joins TRBV7-2 and TRBJ1-2; TRBD1 agrees at 8 bases. J lost 6 bases, V lost 1 base, and 7 bases had no gene match. This CDR3 is 15 amino acids long. Germline CDR1 SGHTA, CDR2 FQGNSA.

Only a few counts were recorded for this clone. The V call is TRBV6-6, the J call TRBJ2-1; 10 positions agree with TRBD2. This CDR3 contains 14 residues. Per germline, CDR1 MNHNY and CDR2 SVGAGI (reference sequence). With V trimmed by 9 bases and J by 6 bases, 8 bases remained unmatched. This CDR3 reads CASRLAGALNEQFF. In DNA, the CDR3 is TGTGCCAGTCGCCTAGCGGGGGCCCTCAATGAGCAGTTCTTC.

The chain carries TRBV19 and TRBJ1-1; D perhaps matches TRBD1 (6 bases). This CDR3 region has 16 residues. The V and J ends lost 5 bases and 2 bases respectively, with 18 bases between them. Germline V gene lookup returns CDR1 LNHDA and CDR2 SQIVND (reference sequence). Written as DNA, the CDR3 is TGTGCCAGTAGTGGGGCACACGGACAGTTTAACACTGAAGCTTTCTTT. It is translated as CASSGAHGQFNTEAFF.

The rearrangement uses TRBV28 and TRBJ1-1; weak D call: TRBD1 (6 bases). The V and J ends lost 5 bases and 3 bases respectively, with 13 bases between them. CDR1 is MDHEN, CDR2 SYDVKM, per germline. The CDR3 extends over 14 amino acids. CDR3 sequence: CASSPGDRYTEAFF. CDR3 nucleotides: TGTGCCAGCAGTCCAGGGGATAGGTACACTGAAGCTTTCTTT.

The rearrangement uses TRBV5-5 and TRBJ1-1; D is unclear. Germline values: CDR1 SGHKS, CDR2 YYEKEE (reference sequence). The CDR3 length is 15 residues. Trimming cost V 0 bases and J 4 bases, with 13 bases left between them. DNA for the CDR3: TGTGCCAGCAGCTTGGGGGCTTGGGCCTTCACTGAAGCTTTCTTT. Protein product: CASSLGAWAFTEAFF.

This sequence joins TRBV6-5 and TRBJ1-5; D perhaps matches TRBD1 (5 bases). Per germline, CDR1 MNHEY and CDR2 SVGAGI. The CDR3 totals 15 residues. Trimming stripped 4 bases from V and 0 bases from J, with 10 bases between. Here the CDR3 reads CASSSVRGSNQPQHF. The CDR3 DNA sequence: TGTGCCAGCAGTTCGGTGAGGGGTAGCAATCAGCCCCAGCATTTT.

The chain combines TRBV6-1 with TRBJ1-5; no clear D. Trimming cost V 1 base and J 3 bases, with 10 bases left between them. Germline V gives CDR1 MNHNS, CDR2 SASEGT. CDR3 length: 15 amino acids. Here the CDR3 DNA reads TGTGCCAGCAGTGAAGTCTGGCAGTTCAATCAGCCCCAGCATTTT. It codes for CASSEVWQFNQPQHF.

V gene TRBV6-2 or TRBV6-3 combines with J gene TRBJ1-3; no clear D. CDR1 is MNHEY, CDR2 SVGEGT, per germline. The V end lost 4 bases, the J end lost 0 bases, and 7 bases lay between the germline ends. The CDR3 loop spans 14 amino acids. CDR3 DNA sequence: TGTGCCAGCAGTTCCGGGAACTCTGGAAACACCATATATTTT. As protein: CASSSGNSGNTIYF.

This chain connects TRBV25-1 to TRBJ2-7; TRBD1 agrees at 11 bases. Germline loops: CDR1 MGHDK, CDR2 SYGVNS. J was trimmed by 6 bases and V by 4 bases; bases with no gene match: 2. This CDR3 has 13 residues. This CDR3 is CASSGTGGSEQYF. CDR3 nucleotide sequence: TGTGCCAGCAGTGGGACAGGGGGCAGCGAGCAGTACTTC.

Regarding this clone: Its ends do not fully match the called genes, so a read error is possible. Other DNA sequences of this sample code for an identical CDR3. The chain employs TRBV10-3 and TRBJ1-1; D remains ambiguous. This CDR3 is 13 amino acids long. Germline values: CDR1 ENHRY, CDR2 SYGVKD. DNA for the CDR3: TGTGCCATCAGTGACCCCGACGTTAGTGAAGCCTTCTTT. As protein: CAISDPDVSEAFF.

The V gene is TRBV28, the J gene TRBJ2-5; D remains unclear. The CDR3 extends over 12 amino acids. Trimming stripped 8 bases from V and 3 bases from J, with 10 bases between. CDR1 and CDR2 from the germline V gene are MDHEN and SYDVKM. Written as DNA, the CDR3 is TGTGCCAGCGGTTCTAGAAAAGAGACCCAGTACTTC. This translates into CASGSRKETQYF.

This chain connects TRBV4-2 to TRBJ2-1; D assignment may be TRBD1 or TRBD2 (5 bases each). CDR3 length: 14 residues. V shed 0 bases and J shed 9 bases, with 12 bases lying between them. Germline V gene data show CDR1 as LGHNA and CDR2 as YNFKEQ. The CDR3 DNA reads TGTGCCAGCAGCCAAGATGGGACCCCCTCTGAGCAGTTCTTC. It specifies CASSQDGTPSEQFF.

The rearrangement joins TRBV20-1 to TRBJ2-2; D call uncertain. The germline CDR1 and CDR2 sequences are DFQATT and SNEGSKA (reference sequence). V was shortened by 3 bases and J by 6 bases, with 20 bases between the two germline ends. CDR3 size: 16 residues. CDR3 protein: CSASFPGVAMAGELFF. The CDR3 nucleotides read TGCAGTGCTAGTTTTCCCGGAGTAGCTATGGCCGGGGAGCTGTTTTTT.

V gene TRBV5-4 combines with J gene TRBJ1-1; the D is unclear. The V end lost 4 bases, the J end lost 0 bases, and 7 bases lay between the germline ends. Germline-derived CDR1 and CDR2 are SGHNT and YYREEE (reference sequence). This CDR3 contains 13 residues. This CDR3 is CASSPKVNTEAFF. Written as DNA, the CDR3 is TGTGCCAGCAGCCCGAAGGTGAACACTGAAGCTTTCTTT.

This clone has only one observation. CDR3 in DNA: TGTGCCAGCAGTTACAGGGGGACAGGGGCCTACGAGCAGTACTTC. Residues: CASSYRGTGAYEQYF. V and J are TRBV6-5 and TRBJ2-7; 10 positions match TRBD1. Germline CDR1 is MNHEY and CDR2 is SVGAGI. J lost 2 bases, V lost 2 bases, and 3 bases had no gene match. The CDR3 length is 15 residues.

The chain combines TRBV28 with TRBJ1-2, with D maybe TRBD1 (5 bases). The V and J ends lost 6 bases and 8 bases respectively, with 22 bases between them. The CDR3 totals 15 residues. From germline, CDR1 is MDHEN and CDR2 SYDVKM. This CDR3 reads CASRPAGEGIRGYTF. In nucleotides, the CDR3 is TGTGCCAGCAGACCCGCGGGGGAGGGTATACGAGGCTACACCTTC.

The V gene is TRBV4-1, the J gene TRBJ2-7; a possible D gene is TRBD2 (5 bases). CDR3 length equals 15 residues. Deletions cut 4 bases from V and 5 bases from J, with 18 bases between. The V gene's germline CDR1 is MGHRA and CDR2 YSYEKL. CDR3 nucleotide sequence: TGCGCCAGCAGCCCTCGACTCCTAGCTCAGGACGAGCAGTACTTC. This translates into CASSPRLLAQDEQYF.

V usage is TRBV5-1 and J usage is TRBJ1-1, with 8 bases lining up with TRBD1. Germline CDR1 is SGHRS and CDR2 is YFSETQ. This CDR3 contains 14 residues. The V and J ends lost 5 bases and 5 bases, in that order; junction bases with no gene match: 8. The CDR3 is CASSSPDRVTEAFF. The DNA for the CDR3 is TGCGCCAGCAGTTCTCCGGACAGGGTAACTGAAGCTTTCTTT.

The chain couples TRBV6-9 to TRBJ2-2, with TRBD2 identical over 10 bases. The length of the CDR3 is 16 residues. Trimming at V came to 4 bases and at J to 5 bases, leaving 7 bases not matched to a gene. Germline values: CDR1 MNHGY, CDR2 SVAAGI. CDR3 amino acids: CASSWVSGGLTGELFF. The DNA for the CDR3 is TGTGCCAGCAGTTGGGTTAGCGGGGGGTTAACCGGGGAGCTGTTTTTT.

CDR3 nucleotide sequence: TGCAGCGCCGCCGGACCGGGGGGGGATACGCAGTATTTT. It is translated as CSAAGPGGDTQYF. This chain connects TRBV29-1 to TRBJ2-3; 8 bases fit TRBD2. V gave up 7 bases and J gave up 6 bases; unmatched junction bases: 9. This CDR3 is 13 amino acids long. Germline loops: CDR1 SQVTM, CDR2 ANQGSEA.

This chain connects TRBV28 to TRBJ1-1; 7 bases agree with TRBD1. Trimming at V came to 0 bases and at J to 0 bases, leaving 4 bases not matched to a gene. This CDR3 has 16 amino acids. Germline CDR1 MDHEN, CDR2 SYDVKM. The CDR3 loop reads CASSLWGQFMNTEAFF. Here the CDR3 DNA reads TGTGCCAGCAGTTTATGGGGACAGTTTATGAACACTGAAGCTTTCTTT. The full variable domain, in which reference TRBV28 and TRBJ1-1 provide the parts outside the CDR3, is DVKVTQSSRYLVKRTGEKVFLECVQDMDHENMFWYRQDPGLGLRLIYFSYDVKMKEKGDIPEGYSVSREKKERFSLILESASTNQTSMYLCASSLWGQFMNTEAFFGQGTRLTVV.

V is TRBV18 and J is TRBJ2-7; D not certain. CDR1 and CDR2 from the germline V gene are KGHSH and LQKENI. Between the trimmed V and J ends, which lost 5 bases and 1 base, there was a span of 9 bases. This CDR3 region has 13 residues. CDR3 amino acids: CASSTTPSYEQYV. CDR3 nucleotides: TGTGCCAGCTCAACGACACCATCCTACGAGCAGTACGTC.

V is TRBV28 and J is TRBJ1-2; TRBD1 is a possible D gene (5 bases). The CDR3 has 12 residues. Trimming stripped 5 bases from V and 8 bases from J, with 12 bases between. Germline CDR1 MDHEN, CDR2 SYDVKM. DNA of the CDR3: TGTGCCAGCAGTACGGGGCTCGCCGGCTACACCTTC. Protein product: CASSTGLAGYTF.

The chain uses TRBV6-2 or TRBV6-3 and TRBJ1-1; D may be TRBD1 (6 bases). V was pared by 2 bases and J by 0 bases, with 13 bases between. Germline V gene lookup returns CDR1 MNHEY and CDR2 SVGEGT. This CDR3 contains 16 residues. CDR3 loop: CASSYPSRDMNTEAFF. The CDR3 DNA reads TGTGCCAGCAGTTACCCCTCGAGGGACATGAACACTGAAGCTTTCTTT.

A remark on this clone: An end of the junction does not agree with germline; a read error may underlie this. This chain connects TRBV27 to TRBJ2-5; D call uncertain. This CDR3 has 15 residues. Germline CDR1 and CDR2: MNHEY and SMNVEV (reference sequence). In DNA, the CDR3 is TGTGCCAGCAGCTTATCTAGGGCCTTAGTGGAGACCCAGTACTTC. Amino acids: CASSLSRALVETQYF.

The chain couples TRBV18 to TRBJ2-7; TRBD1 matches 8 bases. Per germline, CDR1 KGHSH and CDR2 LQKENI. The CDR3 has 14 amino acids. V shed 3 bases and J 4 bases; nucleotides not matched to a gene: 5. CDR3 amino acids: CASSPTDRGYEQYF. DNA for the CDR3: TGTGCCAGCTCACCTACAGACAGGGGATACGAGCAGTACTTC.

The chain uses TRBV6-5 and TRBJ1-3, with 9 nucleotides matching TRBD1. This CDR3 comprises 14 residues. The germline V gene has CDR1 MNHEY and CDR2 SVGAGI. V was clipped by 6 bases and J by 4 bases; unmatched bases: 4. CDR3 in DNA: TGTGCCAGCAGCCGGGACAGGGCCGGAAACACCATATATTTT. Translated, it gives CASSRDRAGNTIYF.

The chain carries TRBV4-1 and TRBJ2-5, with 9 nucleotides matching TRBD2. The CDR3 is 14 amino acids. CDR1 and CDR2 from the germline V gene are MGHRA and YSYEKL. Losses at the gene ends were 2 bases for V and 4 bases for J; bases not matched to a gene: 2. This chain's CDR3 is CASSQLTSGETQYF. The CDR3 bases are TGCGCCAGCAGCCAACTGACTAGCGGAGAGACCCAGTACTTC.

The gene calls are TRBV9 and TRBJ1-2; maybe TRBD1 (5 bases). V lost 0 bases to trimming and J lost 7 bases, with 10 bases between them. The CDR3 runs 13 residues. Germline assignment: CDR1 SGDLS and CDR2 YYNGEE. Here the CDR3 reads CASSVEGRGGYTF. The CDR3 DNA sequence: TGTGCCAGCAGCGTAGAGGGGCGCGGTGGCTACACCTTC. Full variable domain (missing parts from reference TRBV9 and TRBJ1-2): DSGVTQTPKHLITATGQRVTLRCSPRSGDLSVYWYQQSLDQGLQFLIQYYNGEERAKGNILERFSAQQFPDLHSELNLSSLELGDSALYFCASSVEGRGGYTFGSGTRLTVV.